This TCR beta chain was captured by sequencing in a study of Tregs in tolerant kidney transplant recipients. CDR3 length: 16 amino acids. Looked up from germline, CDR1 is SEHNR and CDR2 is FQNEAQ (reference sequence). Deletions cut 2 bases from V and 0 bases from J, with 11 bases between. Profiled with immunoSEQ multiplex PCR; TCRdb holds only in-frame clones, not every one. The table shows just under 65,000 clones, with 95% to 98% occurring only once. The source was Tregs from blood, collected before the transplant. The genes are TRBV7-9 and TRBJ1-3; D is undetermined. The sequence was collected from a human donor who received a combined kidney and bone marrow transplant. The CDR3, as DNA: TGTGCCAGCAGCTTATGGTGGGCCAGCTCTGGAAACACCATATATTTT. It translates to CASSLWWASSGNTIYF.